One and the same sample provided the 22 T cell receptor beta chains below, sequenced in a study of CD8 T cells in Susac syndrome. Random hexamers were used to reverse transcribe 0.5 to 1 ug of RNA. In TCRdb, the immunoSEQ multiplex PCR reads were re-called with MiXCR into one record per CDR3 protein. The sample yields more than 150,000 distinct CDR3 sequences, about 94% seen once. Sequenced input: CD8+ T cells from PBMCs. These receptors originate from a human donor with multiple sclerosis.

This rearrangement joins TRBV15 to TRBJ2-5; D perhaps matches TRBD2 (5 bases). Germline V gene data show CDR1 as LNHNV and CDR2 as YYDKDF (reference sequence). The CDR3 contains 16 residues. V gave up 4 bases and J gave up 5 bases, with 20 bases separating them. The CDR3 region has the DNA TGTGCCACCAGCACCTCCGGGGTGATTCATGGCGAGACCCAGTACTTC. It encodes CATSTSGVIHGETQYF.

Only one count was recorded for this clonotype. The chain carries TRBV7-8 and TRBJ2-7; the D is unclear. The CDR3 covers 14 residues. CDR1 is SGHVS and CDR2 is FQNEAQ in the germline V gene. Trimming removed 1 base from V and 5 bases from J, with 12 bases in between. The CDR3 loop is CASSLGGWTHEQYF. CDR3 nucleotides: TGTGCCAGCAGCTTAGGTGGCTGGACCCACGAGCAGTACTTC.

The chain has TRBV5-1 and TRBJ2-1, with 7 bases identical to TRBD2. V dropped 0 bases and J dropped 6; count of bases not matched to a gene: 9. The CDR3 is made up of 16 amino acids. Germline CDR1 is SGHRS and CDR2 is YFSETQ. The CDR3 DNA sequence: TGCGCCAGCAGCTTGGTGGGGGACTACCGAACCAATGAGCAGTTCTTC. Translation gives CASSLVGDYRTNEQFF.

The V gene is TRBV3-1, the J gene TRBJ2-1, with 10 bases identical to TRBD1. V lost 2 bases and J lost 4; bases outside the gene matches: 5. Germline CDR1 and CDR2: LGHDT and YNNKEL (reference sequence). CDR3 size: 16 residues. CDR3 residues: CASSQPGTGVYNEQFF. In nucleotides, the CDR3 is TGTGCCAGCAGCCAACCCGGGACAGGGGTATACAATGAGCAGTTCTTC.

This chain uses TRBV27 with TRBJ2-7; D is uncertain. The germline CDR1 and CDR2 sequences are MNHEY and SMNVEV (reference sequence). The V gene lost 3 bases and the J gene lost 6 bases, with 9 bases spanning the gap. The CDR3 contains 12 residues. CDR3 sequence reads: CASSFVGREQYF. For the CDR3, the DNA is TGTGCCAGCAGTTTTGTAGGACGCGAGCAGTACTTC.

This clonotype was seen just once. This rearrangement joins TRBV7-9 to TRBJ2-3; D might be TRBD2 (6 bases). This CDR3 comprises 15 residues. CDR1 and CDR2 (germline): SEHNR, FQNEAQ (reference sequence). V was shortened by 5 bases and J by 0 bases, with 12 bases between the two germline ends. CDR3 protein: CASSVTSLSTDTQYF. CDR3 bases: TGTGCCAGCAGCGTCACTAGCTTAAGCACAGATACGCAGTATTTT.

This clonotype appeared a few times. This chain connects TRBV4-1 to TRBJ2-7; 7 nucleotides line up with TRBD1. Germline assignment: CDR1 MGHRA and CDR2 YSYEKL. Trimming cost V 5 bases and J 3 bases; bases outside gene matches: 4. The CDR3 is made up of 13 amino acids. The CDR3 protein is CASSIRDSYEQYF. CDR3 nucleotides: TGCGCCAGCAGCATACGGGACAGCTACGAGCAGTACTTC.

The chain employs TRBV24-1 and TRBJ1-5, with D maybe TRBD1 (6 bases). Germline loops: CDR1 KGHDR, CDR2 SFDVKD. This CDR3 region has 14 residues. V shed 4 bases and J shed 2 bases, with 8 bases lying between them. CDR3 nucleotides: TGTGCCACCAGTGAGGGGGGCGGCAATCAGCCCCAGCATTTT. Protein sequence: CATSEGGGNQPQHF.

This clonotype was observed once. V is TRBV13 and J is TRBJ2-2, with D perhaps matching TRBD1 (5 bases). This CDR3 region has 18 residues. Germline lookup yields CDR1 PRHDT and CDR2 FYEKMQ (reference sequence). Trimming stripped 4 bases from V and 4 bases from J, with 22 bases between. In nucleotides, the CDR3 is TGTGCCAGCAGCTCTTTCGGCAGGGCTGGATTACTCACCGGGGAGCTGTTTTTT. It specifies CASSSFGRAGLLTGELFF. The variable domain in full, with the rest retrieved from reference TRBV13 and TRBJ2-2, is AAGVIQSPRHLIKEKRETATLKCYPIPRHDTVYWYQQGPGQDPQFLISFYEKMQSDKGSIPDRFSAQQFSDYHSELNMSSLELGDSALYFCASSSFGRAGLLTGELFFGEGSRLTVL.

The CDR3 DNA reads TGTGCCAGCAGTTTAACACCGACTGGATATCCGTTCTTC. Amino acid sequence: CASSLTPTGYPFF. This chain joins TRBV28 and TRBJ2-1, with no clear D. The CDR3 totals 13 residues. Germline V gene data show CDR1 as MDHEN and CDR2 as SYDVKM. The V and J ends lost 2 bases and 15 bases respectively, with 17 bases between them.

The CDR3 sequence: CASRRQIYNEQFF. CDR3 bases: TGTGCCAGCAGAAGACAGATCTACAATGAGCAGTTCTTC. The J gene is TRBJ2-1, the V gene TRBV2, with a possible D match to TRBD1 (5 bases). The length of the CDR3 is 13 residues. CDR1 is SNHLY and CDR2 is FYNNEI in the germline V gene. With 6 bases removed from V and 3 bases from J, the gap between germline ends came to 9 bases. The whole variable domain, remainder taken from reference TRBV2 and TRBJ2-1, is EPEVTQTPSHQVTQMGQEVILRCVPISNHLYFYWYRQILGQKVEFLVSFYNNEISEKSEIFDDQFSVERPDGSNFTLKIRSTKLEDSAMYFCASRRQIYNEQFFGPGTRLTVL.

The CDR3 is CSVEDALAGSSYNEQFF. CDR3 bases: TGCAGCGTTGAAGATGCCCTAGCGGGGAGTTCTTACAATGAGCAGTTCTTC. The chain joins TRBV29-1 to TRBJ2-1; TRBD2 aligns across 9 bases. This CDR3 region has 17 residues. Germline CDR1 reads SQVTM; CDR2 reads ANQGSEA. The V and J ends lost 0 bases and 4 bases, in that order; junction bases with no gene match: 10.

The count of this clonotype is one. J is TRBJ2-7 and V is TRBV5-1; 8 bases agree with TRBD1. This CDR3 is 15 amino acids long. J was trimmed by 2 bases and V by 3 bases; bases with no gene match: 7. The germline CDR1 and CDR2 sequences are SGHRS and YFSETQ. The CDR3 spells CASSWGQAVTYEQYF. The CDR3 bases are TGCGCCAGCAGCTGGGGACAGGCCGTTACCTACGAGCAGTACTTC.

The chain employs TRBV20-1 and TRBJ1-2, with TRBD1 matching 10 bases. The V and J ends lost 5 bases and 5 bases, in that order; junction bases with no gene match: 8. Per germline, CDR1 DFQATT and CDR2 SNEGSKA (reference sequence). This CDR3 comprises 14 residues. The CDR3 DNA reads as TGCAGTGCTGATAGACAGGGGGCGAGGTATGGCTACACCTTC. It codes for CSADRQGARYGYTF.

This clonotype was seen just once. V and J are TRBV2 and TRBJ1-3; D gene uncertain. Looked up from germline, CDR1 is SNHLY and CDR2 is FYNNEI. This CDR3 region has 12 residues. V lost 5 bases and J 0 bases, leaving 2 bases between the germline ends. The CDR3 region is CASSTSGNTIYF. The CDR3 bases are TGTGCCAGCAGTACCTCTGGAAACACCATATATTTT.

The chain combines TRBV3-1 with TRBJ2-7, with D perhaps matching TRBD2 (5 bases). V lost 0 bases and J lost 0, with 15 bases in between. Looked up from germline, CDR1 is LGHDT and CDR2 is YNNKEL (reference sequence). There are 17 residues in the CDR3. CDR3 in amino acids: CASSQERLAPSSYEQYF. The CDR3 DNA sequence: TGTGCCAGCAGCCAAGAGAGGTTAGCGCCCTCCTCCTACGAGCAGTACTTC.

The chain is built from TRBV15 and TRBJ1-5; D unclear. The germline V and J ends were trimmed by 5 bases and 7 bases, with 21 bases remaining between them. CDR1 and CDR2 (germline): LNHNV, YYDKDF (reference sequence). The CDR3 contains 16 residues. CDR3 loop: CATSQSGHRKTQPQHF. CDR3 DNA: TGTGCCACCAGCCAGAGTGGCCACCGGAAGACCCAGCCCCAGCATTTT.

The chain carries TRBV6-1 and TRBJ1-2; 10 nucleotides line up with TRBD1. The CDR3 has 16 residues. Losses at the gene ends were 6 bases for V and 5 bases for J; bases not matched to a gene: 12. Germline V gene sequence: CDR1 MNHNS, CDR2 SASEGT. CDR3 loop: CASSLAGQGRSYGYTF. CDR3 DNA sequence: TGTGCCAGCAGCTTGGCGGGACAGGGGCGTTCTTATGGCTACACCTTC.

The chain employs TRBV20-1 and TRBJ1-2; 7 bases fit TRBD1. The CDR3 length is 15 residues. Per the germline V gene, CDR1 is DFQATT and CDR2 is SNEGSKA (reference sequence). Trimming at V came to 4 bases and at J to 7 bases, leaving 15 bases not matched to a gene. CDR3 in amino acids: CSATILGTQGFGYTF. The CDR3 DNA sequence: TGCAGTGCTACCATCCTCGGAACACAGGGGTTTGGCTACACCTTC.

In its sample, this clonotype was seen once. This chain joins TRBV23-1 and TRBJ2-2; 9 bases are shared with TRBD1. TRBV23-1 is reported as an ORF; its role is uncertain. V was clipped by 6 bases and J by 1 base; unmatched bases: 9. The CDR3 sequence is 17 residues long. CDR3 amino acids: CASSHTTGGENTGELFF. CDR3 in DNA: TGCGCCAGCAGCCATACCACAGGGGGCGAGAACACCGGGGAGCTGTTTTTT.

This chain uses TRBV9 with TRBJ1-1; TRBD1 aligns across 9 bases. The CDR3 totals 14 residues. Germline CDR1 and CDR2: SGDLS and YYNGEE. V gave up 4 bases and J gave up 3 bases; unmatched junction bases: 4. The CDR3 spells CASSTDRGHTEAFF. CDR3 DNA: TGTGCCAGCAGCACGGACAGGGGTCACACTGAAGCTTTCTTT.

The chain links TRBV7-9 to TRBJ2-2; tentative D call: TRBD1 (6 bases). This CDR3 comprises 15 residues. Germline V gene lookup returns CDR1 SEHNR and CDR2 FQNEAQ (reference sequence). V was trimmed by 8 bases and J by 3 bases, leaving 16 bases between them. This CDR3 is CASRDRQSDTGELFF. In nucleotides, the CDR3 is TGTGCCAGCCGTGACAGGCAAAGTGACACCGGGGAGCTGTTTTTT.